At least ten counts were recorded for the clone carrying this T cell receptor (beta chain). The data stem from a study of identical twins' blood T cells. CDR3 length: 15 residues. Per germline, CDR1 SGHTA and CDR2 FQGNSA. V lost 1 base, J lost 3 bases, and 5 bases stayed unmatched. Authors' methods: Each donor had about 90,000 to nearly 550,000 clonotypes. Via MiXCR, TCRdb re-called the 5' RACE reads, giving one row per CDR3 protein. These V and J calls originate from TCRdb's pipeline instead of the authors' own analysis. The repertoire includes fewer than 450,000 distinct CDR3 sequences, about 28% of them detected once, and around 5.6% sits in the top ten.

The gene calls are TRBV7-2 and TRBJ1-2; 7 bases align to TRBD1. This receptor was taken from a woman between 18 and 55 years old in good health. Sequenced input: PBMCs. The CDR3 DNA follows: TGTGCCAGCAGCTTAGAAGTGACAGGGTACTATGGCTACACCTTC. Translating it yields CASSLEVTGYYGYTF.